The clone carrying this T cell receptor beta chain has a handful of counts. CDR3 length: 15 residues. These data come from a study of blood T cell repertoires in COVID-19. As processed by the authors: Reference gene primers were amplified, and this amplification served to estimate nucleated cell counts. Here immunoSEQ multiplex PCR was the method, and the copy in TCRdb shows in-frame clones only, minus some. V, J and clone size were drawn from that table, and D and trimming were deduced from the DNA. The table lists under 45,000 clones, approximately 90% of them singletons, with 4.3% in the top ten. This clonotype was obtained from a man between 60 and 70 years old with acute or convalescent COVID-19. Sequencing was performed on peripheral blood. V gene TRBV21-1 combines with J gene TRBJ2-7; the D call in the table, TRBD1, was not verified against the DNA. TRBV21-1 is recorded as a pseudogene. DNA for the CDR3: TGTGCCAGCAGCCTGTACAGGGATGGGCCCTACGAGCAGTACTTC. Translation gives CASSLYRDGPYEQYF.